This T cell receptor beta chain was recovered during a study of T cells after posttransplantation cyclophosphamide. The germline V gene encodes CDR1 SGHKS and CDR2 YYEKEE (reference sequence). V lost 2 bases to trimming and J lost 8 bases; unmatched junction nucleotides: 8. This CDR3 comprises 15 residues. The assay was immunoSEQ multiplex PCR, and TCRdb's table has in-frame clones only and misses some. This sample has roughly 20,000 clones, with about nine tenths found just once. Busulfan-fludarabine conditioning, marrow transplant, and cyclophosphamide on days +3 and +4 were administered. Sequencing used PBMCs, obtained after allogeneic stem cell transplant with posttransplant cyclophosphamide. The clonotype was recovered from a female patient in her forties who received an allogeneic stem cell transplant from a related donor, was CMV-positive, and had no GVHD. Some T cells may possibly be graft donor cells. This chain connects TRBV5-5 to TRBJ2-1; 9 positions match TRBD2. The CDR3 is CASSLYSGSWDEQFF. The DNA of the CDR3 is TGTGCCAGCAGCTTATATAGCGGGAGTTGGGATGAGCAGTTCTTC.